This T cell receptor (beta chain) was sequenced for a study of T cells after yellow fever vaccination. One entry per CDR3 protein results from TCRdb running MiXCR on the 5' RACE reads. The data contain 510,000 or so distinct CDR3 sequences, roughly 21% of them singletons. CDR1 and CDR2 from the germline V gene are MNHEY and SMNVEV (reference sequence). The V end lost 5 bases, the J end lost 2 bases, and 15 bases lay between the germline ends. The CDR3 has 15 residues. This receptor was identified in a man younger than 45 who received the YFV17D yellow fever vaccine. The sample consisted of PBMCs, taken 15 days after the yellow fever booster vaccination. The chain employs TRBV27 and TRBJ1-2; D possibly corresponds to TRBD1 (6 bases). The CDR3 DNA reads as TGTGCCAGCAGTCCCAGCTCCAGGGGAAACTATGGCTACACCTTC. Its translation is CASSPSSRGNYGYTF.